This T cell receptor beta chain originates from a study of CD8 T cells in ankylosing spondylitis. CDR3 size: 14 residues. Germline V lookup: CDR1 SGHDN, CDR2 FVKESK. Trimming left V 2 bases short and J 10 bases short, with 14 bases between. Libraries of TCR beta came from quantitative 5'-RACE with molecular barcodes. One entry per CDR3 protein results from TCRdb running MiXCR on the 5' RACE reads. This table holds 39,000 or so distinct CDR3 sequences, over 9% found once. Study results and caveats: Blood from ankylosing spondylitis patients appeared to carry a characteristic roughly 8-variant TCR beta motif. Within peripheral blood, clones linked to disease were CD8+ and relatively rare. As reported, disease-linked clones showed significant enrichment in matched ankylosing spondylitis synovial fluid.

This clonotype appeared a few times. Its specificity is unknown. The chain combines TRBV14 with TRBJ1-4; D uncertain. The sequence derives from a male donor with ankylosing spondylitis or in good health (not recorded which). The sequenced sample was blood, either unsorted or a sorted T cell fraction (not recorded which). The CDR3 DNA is TGTGCCAGCAGCCAATCCGACTGGGCAGGAAAACTGTTTTTT. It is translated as CASSQSDWAGKLFF.